The 14 T cell receptor beta chains below were found in one sample sequenced in a study of cytomegalovirus exposure and HLA in healthy donors (dated by TCRdb to 2016 to 2017). The library was made by the immunoSEQ multiplex PCR assay. For the multiplex PCR, a mixture combining 60 forward primers for TCR Vbeta segments and 13 reverse primers for TCR Jbeta segments was used. TCRdb stores this immuneACCESS table with in-frame sequences only. Part of the clones is absent; in the studies checked, under half of the shortfall reflects unresolved V genes, and no reason is known for the rest. For this sample, the table gives 200,000 to 250,000 clones. Roughly 1.1% of the sample goes to the ten largest clones. The material sequenced was PBMCs. These receptors all come from a girl aged 2-9 years in good health and CMV-seropositive.

This chain uses TRBV29-1 with TRBJ2-1; D not resolved. V lost 5 bases and J lost 1, with 9 bases in between. The germline gives CDR1 SQVTM, CDR2 ANQGSEA. The CDR3 has 13 amino acids. In nucleotides, the CDR3 is TGCAGCGTTCTGTATTTTTCCTACAATGAGCAGTTCTTC. Residues: CSVLYFSYNEQFF.

This chain connects TRBV25-1 to TRBJ2-2; 10 nucleotides agree with TRBD1. This CDR3 has 17 amino acids. Germline V lookup: CDR1 MGHDK, CDR2 SYGVNS. J lost 2 bases, V lost 8 bases, and 11 bases had no gene match. The DNA for the CDR3 is TGTGCCAGCTGCTGCCGGGACAGGGGTCCTAACACCGGGGAGCTGTTTTTT. Protein sequence: CASCCRDRGPNTGELFF.

The CDR3 DNA reads TGTGCCAGCAGCTTCGCTAGCGAGCAGTACTTC. Translation gives CASSFASEQYF. J is TRBJ2-7 and V is TRBV7-2, with no clear D. CDR1 is SGHTA and CDR2 is FQGNSA in the germline V gene. The CDR3 loop spans 11 amino acids. V was cut by 3 bases and J by 6 bases, with 6 bases left in between. Supplemented by reference TRBV7-2 and TRBJ2-7, the full variable domain reads GAGVSQSPSNKVTEKGKDVELRCDPISGHTALYWYRQSLGQGLEFLIYFQGNSAPDKSGLPSDRFSAERTGGSVSTLTIQRTQQEDSAVYLCASSFASEQYFGPGTRLTVT.

The chain recombines TRBV5-1 with TRBJ2-3; 7 bases fit TRBD2. The CDR3 covers 15 residues. Trimming at V came to 0 bases and at J to 5 bases, leaving 6 bases not matched to a gene. Germline V gene sequence: CDR1 SGHRS, CDR2 YFSETQ. CDR3 bases: TGCGCCAGCAGCTTGGCCCTAGCGGACCGAGATACGCAGTATTTT. This translates into CASSLALADRDTQYF.

The rearrangement joins TRBV19 to TRBJ1-5; 8 positions match TRBD1. Germline assignment: CDR1 LNHDA and CDR2 SQIVND (reference sequence). Trimming at V came to 4 bases and at J to 1 base, leaving 3 bases not matched to a gene. The length of the CDR3 is 15 residues. The CDR3 sequence is CASSRGQGSNQPQHF. The DNA of the CDR3 is TGTGCCAGTAGTAGAGGACAGGGCAGCAATCAGCCCCAGCATTTT.

This chain connects TRBV5-4 to TRBJ1-1; tentative D call: TRBD1 (5 bases). Trimming took 7 bases from V and 4 from J, leaving 14 bases between them. Germline CDR1 and CDR2: SGHNT and YYREEE (reference sequence). The CDR3 covers 13 residues. In DNA, the CDR3 is TGTGCCAGCCAACCCCCAGGGATCACTGAAGCTTTCTTT. This gives the protein CASQPPGITEAFF.

The chain links TRBV11-2 to TRBJ2-1; D not resolved. The germline CDR1 and CDR2 sequences are SGHAT and FQNNGV. The CDR3 consists of 12 residues. V lost 5 bases, J lost 9 bases, and 11 bases lay in between. The CDR3 DNA reads as TGTGCCAGCAGCCGAGTCACGCTTGAGCAGTTCTTC. This sequence encodes CASSRVTLEQFF.

The chain combines TRBV10-3 with TRBJ1-1, with TRBD1 matching over 8 bases. V was pared by 6 bases and J by 6 bases, with 6 bases of the junction left unmatched. The CDR3 has 13 amino acids. Germline V gene sequence: CDR1 ENHRY, CDR2 SYGVKD. In DNA, the CDR3 is TGTGCCATCAGGGACCAACAGGGGGCTGAAGCTTTCTTT. Translating gives CAIRDQQGAEAFF.

This chain connects TRBV10-3 to TRBJ2-7, with 7 bases lining up with TRBD1. CDR1 and CDR2 (germline): ENHRY, SYGVKD. The CDR3 has 11 amino acids. Trimming took 10 bases from V and 2 from J; bases not matched to a gene: 2. CDR3: CARDRTYEQYF. CDR3 nucleotides: TGTGCCAGGGACAGAACCTACGAGCAGTACTTC.

CDR3 residues: CASSYGTGNQPQHF. Written as DNA, the CDR3 is TGTGCCAGCAGTTACGGGACAGGCAATCAGCCCCAGCATTTT. The chain combines TRBV6-5 with TRBJ1-5; 7 nucleotides agree with TRBD1. V gave up 2 bases and J gave up 2 bases; unmatched junction bases: 0. Germline loops: CDR1 MNHEY, CDR2 SVGAGI. This CDR3 is built from 14 residues.

V gene TRBV7-2 combines with J gene TRBJ1-5, with 7 bases aligning to TRBD1. The CDR3 consists of 13 residues. Germline trimming cut 6 bases from V and 2 bases from J; bases unmatched to any gene: 1. From germline, CDR1 is SGHTA and CDR2 FQGNSA. The CDR3: CASSDRGNQPQHF. Written as DNA, the CDR3 is TGTGCCAGCAGTGACAGGGGCAATCAGCCCCAGCATTTT.

The gene calls are TRBV28 and TRBJ2-7; tentatively, D is TRBD2 (5 bases). The V end lost 3 bases, the J end lost 3 bases, and 12 bases lay between the germline ends. The CDR3 runs to 14 residues. Germline values: CDR1 MDHEN, CDR2 SYDVKM. The CDR3 is CASSFVERYYEQYF. For the CDR3, the DNA is TGTGCCAGCAGTTTTGTCGAGCGGTACTACGAGCAGTACTTC.

The chain links TRBV28 to TRBJ2-7; 9 positions agree with TRBD2. The CDR3 is 14 amino acids. Unmatched junction bases numbered 6, after V lost 7 bases and J lost 2 bases. Germline CDR1 reads MDHEN; CDR2 reads SYDVKM. The CDR3 DNA follows: TGTGCCAGCACCGTAGCGGGAGCTCCCTACGAGCAGTACTTC. Protein: CASTVAGAPYEQYF.

The chain couples TRBV4-1 to TRBJ2-7; 11 bases are a match to TRBD2. With 3 bases clipped from V and 0 bases from J, the junction kept 4 bases outside the gene matches. The CDR3 has 16 residues. Germline V gene sequence: CDR1 MGHRA, CDR2 YSYEKL. The CDR3 region is CASSHITSGSSYEQYF. CDR3 sequence (DNA): TGCGCCAGCAGCCATATTACTAGCGGGAGCTCCTACGAGCAGTACTTC.